This entry is about one T cell receptor (beta chain). Only in-frame clones appear in the TCRdb table, and some are missing; sequencing was by immunoSEQ multiplex PCR. Here the sample spans over 75,000 clones, roughly 90% being singletons. Trimming removed 7 bases from V and 2 bases from J, with 7 bases in between. There are 12 residues in the CDR3. Per the germline V gene, CDR1 is KGHDR and CDR2 is SFDVKD. The data stem from a study of blood T cell repertoires in COVID-19. Study-level information: The analysed material was cDNA or gDNA that came from T cells, B-cell-depleted T cells, or PBMCs.

The chain links TRBV24-1 to TRBJ1-2; TRBD1 might be the D (5 bases). The sample taken for sequencing was peripheral blood. The receptor was isolated from a human donor with active COVID-19. The donor label of this sample is uncertain. The CDR3 here is CATSAGNYGYTF. In DNA form, the CDR3 reads TGTGCCACCAGCGCAGGGAACTATGGCTACACCTTC.